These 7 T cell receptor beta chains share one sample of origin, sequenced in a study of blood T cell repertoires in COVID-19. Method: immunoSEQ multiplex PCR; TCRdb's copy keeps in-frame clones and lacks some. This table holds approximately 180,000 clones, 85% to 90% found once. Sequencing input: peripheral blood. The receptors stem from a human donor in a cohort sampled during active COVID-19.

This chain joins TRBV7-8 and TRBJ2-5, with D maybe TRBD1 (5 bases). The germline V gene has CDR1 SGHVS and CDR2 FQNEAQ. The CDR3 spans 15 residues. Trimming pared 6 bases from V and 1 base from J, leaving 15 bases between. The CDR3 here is CASSFILRAQETQYF. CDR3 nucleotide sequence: TGTGCCAGCAGTTTTATCCTCAGGGCCCAAGAGACCCAGTACTTC.

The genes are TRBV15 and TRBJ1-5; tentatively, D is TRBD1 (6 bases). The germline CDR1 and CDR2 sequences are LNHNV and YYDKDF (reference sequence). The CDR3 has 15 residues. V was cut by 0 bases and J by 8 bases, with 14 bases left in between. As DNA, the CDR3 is TGTGCCACCAGCAGAGATTGGAGGGGGGGGGAGCCCCAGCATTTT. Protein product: CATSRDWRGGEPQHF.

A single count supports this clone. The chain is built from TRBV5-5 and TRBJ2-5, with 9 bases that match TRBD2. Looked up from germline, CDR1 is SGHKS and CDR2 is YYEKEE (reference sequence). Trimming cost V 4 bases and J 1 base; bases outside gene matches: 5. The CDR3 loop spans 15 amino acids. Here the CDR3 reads CASSRSGGSQETQYF. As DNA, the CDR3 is TGTGCCAGCAGCAGGAGCGGGGGGAGCCAAGAGACCCAGTACTTC.

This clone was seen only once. The CDR3 here is CASSTGLSNTDTQYF. The CDR3 bases are TGTGCCAGCAGCACTGGACTGTCGAACACAGATACGCAGTATTTT. The chain employs TRBV6-2 or TRBV6-3 and TRBJ2-3; maybe TRBD2 (5 bases). Trimming removed 6 bases from V and 2 bases from J, with 15 bases in between. Looked up from germline, CDR1 is MNHEY and CDR2 is SVGEGT. The CDR3 spans 15 residues.

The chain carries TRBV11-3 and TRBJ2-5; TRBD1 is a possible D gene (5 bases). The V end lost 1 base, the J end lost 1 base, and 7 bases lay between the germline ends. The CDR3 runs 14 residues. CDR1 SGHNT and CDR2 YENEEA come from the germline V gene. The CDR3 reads CASSLGGSQETQYF. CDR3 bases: TGTGCCAGCAGCTTAGGGGGCAGCCAAGAGACCCAGTACTTC.

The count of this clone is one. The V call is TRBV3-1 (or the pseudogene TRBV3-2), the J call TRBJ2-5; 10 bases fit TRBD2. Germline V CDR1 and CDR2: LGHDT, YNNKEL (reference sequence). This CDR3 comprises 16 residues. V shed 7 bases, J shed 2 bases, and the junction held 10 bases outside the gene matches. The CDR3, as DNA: TGTGCCAGCACCAAACTGAGCGGGGGGGCTCAAGAGACCCAGTACTTC. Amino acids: CASTKLSGGAQETQYF.

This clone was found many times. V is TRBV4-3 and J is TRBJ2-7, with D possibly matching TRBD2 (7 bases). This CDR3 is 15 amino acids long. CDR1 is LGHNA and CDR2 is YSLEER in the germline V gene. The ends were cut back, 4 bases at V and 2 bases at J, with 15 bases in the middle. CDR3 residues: CASSLPGGVTYEQYF. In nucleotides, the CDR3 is TGCGCCAGCAGCCTACCGGGGGGCGTTACCTACGAGCAGTACTTC.